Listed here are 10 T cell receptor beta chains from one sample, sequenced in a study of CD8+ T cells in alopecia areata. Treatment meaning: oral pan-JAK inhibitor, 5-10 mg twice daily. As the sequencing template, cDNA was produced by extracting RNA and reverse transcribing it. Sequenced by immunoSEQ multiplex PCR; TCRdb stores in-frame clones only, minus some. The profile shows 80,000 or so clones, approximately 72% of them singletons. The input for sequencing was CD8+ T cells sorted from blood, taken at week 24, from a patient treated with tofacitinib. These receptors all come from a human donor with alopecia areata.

CDR3 coding DNA: TGCGCCAGCAGCCAAGACGCGACAGGGCACGGGGAGCTGTTTTTT. This translates into CASSQDATGHGELFF. The V and J genes are TRBV4-1 and TRBJ2-2, with 7 bases lining up with TRBD1. Germline trimming cut 0 bases from V and 7 bases from J; bases unmatched to any gene: 5. Germline V lookup: CDR1 MGHRA, CDR2 YSYEKL. This CDR3 has 15 amino acids.

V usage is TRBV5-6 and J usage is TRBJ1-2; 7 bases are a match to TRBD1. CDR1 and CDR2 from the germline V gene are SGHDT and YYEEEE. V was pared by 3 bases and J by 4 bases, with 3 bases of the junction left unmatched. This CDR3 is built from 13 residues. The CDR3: CASSWGQTYGYTF. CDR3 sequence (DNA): TGTGCCAGCAGCTGGGGACAGACCTATGGCTACACCTTC.

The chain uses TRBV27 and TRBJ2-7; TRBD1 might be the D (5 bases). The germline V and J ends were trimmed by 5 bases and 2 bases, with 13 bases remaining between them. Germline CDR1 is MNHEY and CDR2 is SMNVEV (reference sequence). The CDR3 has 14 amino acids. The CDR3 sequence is CASSLSRVAYEQYF. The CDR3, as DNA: TGTGCCAGCAGTCTCTCCAGGGTAGCCTACGAGCAGTACTTC.

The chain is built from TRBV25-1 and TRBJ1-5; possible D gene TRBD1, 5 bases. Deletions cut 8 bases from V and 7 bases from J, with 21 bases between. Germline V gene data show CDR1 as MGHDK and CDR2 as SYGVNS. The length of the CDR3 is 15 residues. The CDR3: CASAPVGTASQPQHF. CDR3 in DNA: TGTGCCAGCGCCCCTGTCGGGACCGCTTCCCAGCCCCAGCATTTT.

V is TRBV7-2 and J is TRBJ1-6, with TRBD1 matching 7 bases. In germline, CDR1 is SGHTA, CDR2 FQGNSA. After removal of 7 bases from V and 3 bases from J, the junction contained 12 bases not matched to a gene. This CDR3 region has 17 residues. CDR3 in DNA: TGTGCCAGCAACATACAACCCGGGACAGTCTATAATTCACCCCTCCACTTT. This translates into CASNIQPGTVYNSPLHF.

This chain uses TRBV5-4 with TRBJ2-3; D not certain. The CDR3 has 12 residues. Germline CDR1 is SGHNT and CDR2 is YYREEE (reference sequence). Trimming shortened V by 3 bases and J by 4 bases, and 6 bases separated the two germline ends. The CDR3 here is CASSYRADTQYF. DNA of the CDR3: TGTGCCAGCAGCTATAGGGCAGATACGCAGTATTTT. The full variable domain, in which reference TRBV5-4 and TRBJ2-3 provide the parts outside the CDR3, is ETGVTQSPTHLIKTRGQQVTLRCSSQSGHNTVSWYQQALGQGPQFIFQYYREEENGRGNFPPRFSGLQFPNYSSELNVNALELDDSALYLCASSYRADTQYFGPGTRLTVL.

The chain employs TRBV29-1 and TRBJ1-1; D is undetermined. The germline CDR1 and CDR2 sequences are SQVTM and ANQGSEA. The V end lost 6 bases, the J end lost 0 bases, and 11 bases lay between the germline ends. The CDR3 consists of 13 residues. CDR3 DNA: TGCAGCGTCCAAGACACGCTGAACACTGAAGCTTTCTTT. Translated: CSVQDTLNTEAFF.

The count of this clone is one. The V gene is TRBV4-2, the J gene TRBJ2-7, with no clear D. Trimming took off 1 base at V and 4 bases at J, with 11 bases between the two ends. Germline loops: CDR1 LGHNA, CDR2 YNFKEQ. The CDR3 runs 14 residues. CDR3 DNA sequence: TGTGCCAGCAGCCAAGGGACCTCTCTATACGAGCAGTACTTC. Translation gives CASSQGTSLYEQYF.

The CDR3 loop is CASRGTSGDAYEQYF. The CDR3 nucleotides are TGTGCCAGTAGGGGGACTAGCGGGGATGCCTACGAGCAGTACTTC. This chain joins TRBV19 and TRBJ2-7; TRBD2 matches 13 bases. Germline loops: CDR1 LNHDA, CDR2 SQIVND (reference sequence). The CDR3 contains 15 residues. V trimming: 6 bases; J trimming: 2 bases; junction bases outside the gene matches: 4.

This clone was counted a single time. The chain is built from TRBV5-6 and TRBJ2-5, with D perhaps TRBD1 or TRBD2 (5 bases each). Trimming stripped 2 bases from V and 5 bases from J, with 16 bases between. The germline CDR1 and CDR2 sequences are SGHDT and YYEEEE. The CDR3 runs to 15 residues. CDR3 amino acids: CASSFGHLGEETQYF. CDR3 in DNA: TGTGCCAGCAGCTTCGGGCACCTAGGGGAGGAGACCCAGTACTTC.